The clone carrying this T cell receptor (beta chain) was seen only a few times. Its target is not known. This sample is part of a study of T-cell memory formation after mild COVID-19. Study results and limitations: CM and EM subsets held most contracting CD4+ clones; EMRA held CD8+ ones.

V was cut by 4 bases and J by 1 base, with 10 bases left in between. The CDR3 covers 13 residues. Germline CDR1 is SQVTM and CDR2 is ANQGSEA. One entry per CDR3 protein results from TCRdb running MiXCR on the 5' RACE reads. This repertoire shows some 310,000 distinct CDR3 sequences, 20% to 25% found once; its top ten account for around 23%. The V call is TRBV29-1, the J call TRBJ1-1; the D is unclear. The TCR was taken from a man aged 18 to 35 who had mild COVID-19 (a few samples of this study predate the infection). Cell type and time point are not known. The material sequenced was PBMCs or a T cell subset sorted from them (not recorded which). The CDR3 loop reads CSVGWGRNTEAFF. The CDR3 DNA follows: TGCAGCGTTGGATGGGGTCGGAACACTGAAGCTTTCTTT.